A selection of T cell receptor beta chains follows, all from one sample in a study of post-analysis software for immune sequencing data. One entry per CDR3 protein, called by TCRdb with MiXCR from the PCR reads. The sample holds hundreds of thousands of distinct CDR3 sequences, 25% to 30% seen once. Sequences were obtained from blood. Receptors originate from a girl between 10 and 17 years old with multiple sclerosis. Each CDR3 is given with its conserved first and last residue.

CDR3aa: CATSDLVSAGETQYF
j_gene: TRBJ2-5
v_gene: TRBV24-1

CDR3aa: CASSNGQGSVYGYTF
j_gene: TRBJ1-2
v_gene: TRBV5-1

CDR3aa: CATGGAGYNEQFF
j_gene: TRBJ2-1
v_gene: TRBV24-1

CDR3aa: CASSTSGPQHF
j_gene: TRBJ1-5
v_gene: TRBV12-3/TRBV12-4

CDR3aa: CASSLAPGDPEQFF
j_gene: TRBJ2-1
v_gene: TRBV5-1

CDR3aa: CASSTGLAGAGGETQYF
j_gene: TRBJ2-5
v_gene: TRBV11-2

CDR3aa: CSARVTAPFGTDTRYF
j_gene: TRBJ2-3
v_gene: TRBV20-1

CDR3aa: CSARDPEETFSYEQYF
j_gene: TRBJ2-7
v_gene: TRBV20-1

CDR3aa: CASSDYLLVAGKQETQYF
j_gene: TRBJ2-5
v_gene: TRBV6-1

CDR3aa: CASSPTGVADTQYF
j_gene: TRBJ2-3
v_gene: TRBV5-1

CDR3aa: CASSVSTEYYNEQFF
j_gene: TRBJ2-1
v_gene: TRBV9

CDR3aa: CASSSVGDPTDTQYF
j_gene: TRBJ2-3
v_gene: TRBV7-2

CDR3aa: CASSVVGANYGYTF
j_gene: TRBJ1-2
v_gene: TRBV9

CDR3aa: CSVEGVSQETQYF
j_gene: TRBJ2-5
v_gene: TRBV29-1

CDR3aa: CASSLGGGKGEQFF
j_gene: TRBJ2-1
v_gene: TRBV7-2

CDR3aa: CASSRLGYRDGPYEQYF
j_gene: TRBJ2-7
v_gene: TRBV11-2

CDR3aa: CASSLGTFETQYF
j_gene: TRBJ2-5
v_gene: TRBV28

CDR3aa: CSAPSGFSRWEQYF
j_gene: TRBJ2-7
v_gene: TRBV20-1

CDR3aa: CSALRNEQFF
j_gene: TRBJ2-1
v_gene: TRBV20-1

CDR3aa: CSARWPPGLIGETQYF
j_gene: .
v_gene: TRBV20-1

CDR3aa: CASSQEDRGLNQPQHF
j_gene: TRBJ1-5
v_gene: TRBV4-1

CDR3aa: CASSSPAEWSEAFF
j_gene: TRBJ1-1
v_gene: TRBV5-1

CDR3aa: CSVPSGRTYNEQFF
j_gene: TRBJ2-1
v_gene: TRBV20-1

CDR3aa: CSVNPSDRGDEQYF
j_gene: TRBJ2-7
v_gene: TRBV29-1

CDR3aa: CASSVPFGRDTQYF
j_gene: TRBJ2-3
v_gene: TRBV7-2

CDR3aa: CSFRSGTVSEAFF
j_gene: TRBJ1-1
v_gene: TRBV29-1

CDR3aa: CAISDRLAGKQETQYF
j_gene: TRBJ2-5
v_gene: TRBV10-3

CDR3aa: CASGLSRDRGNEQFF
j_gene: TRBJ2-1
v_gene: TRBV12-5

CDR3aa: CASSGDNRGYTF
j_gene: TRBJ1-2
v_gene: TRBV5-1

CDR3aa: CASSLGGGRDAYGYTF
j_gene: TRBJ1-2
v_gene: TRBV11-2

CDR3aa: CASSLTSWADTQYF
j_gene: TRBJ2-3
v_gene: TRBV9

CDR3aa: CASSLRAGIGDTQYF
j_gene: TRBJ2-3
v_gene: TRBV3-1

CDR3aa: CASSLEGFGEQFF
j_gene: TRBJ2-1
v_gene: TRBV11-2

CDR3aa: CASSLVIAGGLVNEQFF
j_gene: TRBJ2-1
v_gene: TRBV7-2

CDR3aa: CASSQGSILDSPYEQYF
j_gene: TRBJ2-7
v_gene: TRBV4-3

CDR3aa: CASSNAIREQYF
j_gene: TRBJ2-7
v_gene: TRBV3-1